These 13 T cell receptor beta chains came from one sample sequenced in a study of blood T cell repertoires in COVID-19. Method: immunoSEQ multiplex PCR; TCRdb's copy keeps in-frame clones and lacks some. The sample yields approximately 75,000 clones, 75% to 90% seen once. Material for sequencing was peripheral blood. Receptors originate from a man aged 80 or over with COVID-19, enrolled during active disease.

The chain carries TRBV6-5 and TRBJ2-7, with D possibly TRBD1 on 5 matching bases. Germline V lookup: CDR1 MNHEY, CDR2 SVGAGI. The V gene lost 8 bases and the J gene lost 6 bases, with 20 bases spanning the gap. The CDR3 has 14 residues. CDR3 DNA: TGTGCCAGCGTCCTCCAGCAGGGAAGCACCGAGCAGTACTTC. This gives the protein CASVLQQGSTEQYF.

This sequence joins TRBV9 and TRBJ2-1; a weak D match, TRBD2 (7 bases). CDR3 length: 15 residues. Per germline, CDR1 SGDLS and CDR2 YYNGEE. V was cut by 4 bases and J by 8 bases, with 19 bases left in between. CDR3 residues: CASSRLLGGADEQFF. The DNA of the CDR3 is TGTGCCAGCAGCCGCCTCCTGGGGGGGGCAGATGAGCAGTTCTTC.

The chain employs TRBV18 and TRBJ1-4, with 7 bases aligning to TRBD1. The CDR3 spans 14 residues. V dropped 4 bases and J dropped 6; count of bases not matched to a gene: 5. The germline V gene has CDR1 KGHSH and CDR2 LQKENI. CDR3: CASSLYTGDEKLFF. DNA of the CDR3: TGTGCCAGCTCACTTTACACAGGGGATGAAAAACTGTTTTTT.

The CDR3 region has the DNA TGCGCCAGCAGCCCTGGACAGGGAAGGCAAACTAATGAAAAACTGTTTTTT. It encodes CASSPGQGRQTNEKLFF. This chain links TRBV5-1 with TRBJ1-4; 8 positions match TRBD1. The V gene's germline CDR1 is SGHRS and CDR2 YFSETQ. J gave up 1 base and V 4 bases, and 9 bases lay outside the gene matches. The CDR3 has 17 amino acids.

The genes are TRBV27 and TRBJ2-5; TRBD1 might be the D (6 bases). The CDR3 contains 14 residues. Between the trimmed V and J ends, which lost 6 bases and 0 bases, there was a span of 11 bases. Per the germline V gene, CDR1 is MNHEY and CDR2 is SMNVEV (reference sequence). DNA for the CDR3: TGTGCCAGCAGCCACACAGGGTACCAAGAGACCCAGTACTTC. Translated: CASSHTGYQETQYF.

In this sample, this clone turned up once. The chain is built from TRBV4-2 and TRBJ1-1, with D unresolved. The CDR3 length is 14 residues. Germline V gene lookup returns CDR1 LGHNA and CDR2 YNFKEQ. V dropped 0 bases and J dropped 5 bases, with 10 bases sitting between them. In DNA form, the CDR3 reads TGTGCCAGCAGCCAAGACAGGATAAGGACTGAAGCTTTCTTT. It translates to CASSQDRIRTEAFF.

The chain has TRBV10-3 and TRBJ1-3, with 9 bases identical to TRBD1. The CDR3 contains 17 residues. V was clipped by 6 bases and J by 0 bases; unmatched bases: 9. Germline V CDR1 and CDR2: ENHRY, SYGVKD. CDR3 in amino acids: CAISFGQGSSSGNTIYF. As DNA, the CDR3 is TGTGCCATCAGCTTCGGACAGGGGTCGAGCTCTGGAAACACCATATATTTT.

The chain recombines TRBV6-1 with TRBJ1-2; TRBD1 matches 7 bases. CDR1 MNHNS and CDR2 SASEGT come from the germline V gene. With 6 bases clipped from V and 4 bases from J, the junction kept 8 bases outside the gene matches. CDR3 size: 14 residues. CDR3 nucleotides: TGTGCCAGCAGATTACAGGGGATCAGCTATGGCTACACCTTC. Its translation is CASRLQGISYGYTF.

This rearrangement joins TRBV21-1 to TRBJ1-5. TRBV21-1 is a pseudogene locus. CDR3 length equals 15 residues. The chain's CDR3 is CASSKVGGVDQPQHF. The DNA of the CDR3 is TGTGCCAGCAGCAAAGTGGGAGGGGTCGATCAGCCCCAGCATTTT.

J is TRBJ1-5 and V is TRBV2, with 8 bases aligning to TRBD1. This CDR3 comprises 16 residues. CDR1 and CDR2 from the germline V gene are SNHLY and FYNNEI. Unmatched junction bases numbered 9, after V lost 6 bases and J lost 2 bases. The CDR3 DNA reads as TGTGCCAGCAGCCCCCTCGTCAGGGGGCGCAATCAGCCCCAGCATTTT. Amino acids: CASSPLVRGRNQPQHF.

J is TRBJ2-7 and V is TRBV5-6; a weak D match, TRBD1 (6 bases). The CDR3 contains 15 residues. The V gene's germline CDR1 is SGHDT and CDR2 YYEEEE. V was trimmed by 2 bases and J by 0 bases, leaving 12 bases between them. The chain's CDR3 is CASSLAPGASYEQYF. The CDR3 coding sequence is TGTGCCAGCAGCTTAGCCCCAGGGGCCTCCTACGAGCAGTACTTC.

The V and J genes are TRBV19 and TRBJ2-7; possible D gene TRBD1, 5 bases. V was pared by 6 bases and J by 4 bases, with 10 bases between. CDR1 LNHDA and CDR2 SQIVND come from the germline V gene (reference sequence). CDR3 length equals 12 residues. The CDR3 reads CASSQGVYEQYF. The CDR3, as DNA: TGTGCCAGTAGCCAAGGGGTATACGAGCAGTACTTC. Full variable domain (rest looked up from reference TRBV19 and TRBJ2-7): DGGITQSPKYLFRKEGQNVTLSCEQNLNHDAMYWYRQDPGQGLRLIYYSQIVNDFQKGDIAEGYSVSREKKESFPLTVTSAQKNPTAFYLCASSQGVYEQYFGPGTRLTVT.

The genes are TRBV28 and TRBJ1-3; D unresolved. The CDR3 has 15 amino acids. From germline, CDR1 is MDHEN and CDR2 SYDVKM. The V and J ends lost 6 bases and 4 bases respectively, with 16 bases between them. CDR3 sequence (DNA): TGTGCCAGCAGGGCGGTGAATGCGAGGGGAAACACCATATATTTT. It yields the protein CASRAVNARGNTIYF.